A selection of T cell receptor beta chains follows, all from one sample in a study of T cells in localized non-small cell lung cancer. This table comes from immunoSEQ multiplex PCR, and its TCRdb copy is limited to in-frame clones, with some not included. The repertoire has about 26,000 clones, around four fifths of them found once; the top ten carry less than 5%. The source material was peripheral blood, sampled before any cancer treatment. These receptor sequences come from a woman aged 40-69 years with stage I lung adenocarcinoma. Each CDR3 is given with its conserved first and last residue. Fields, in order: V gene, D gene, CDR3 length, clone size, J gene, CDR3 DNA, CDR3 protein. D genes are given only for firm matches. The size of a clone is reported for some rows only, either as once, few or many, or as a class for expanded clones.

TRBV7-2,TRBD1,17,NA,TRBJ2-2,TGTGCCAGCAGCTTAAGGGTGGCCAGGGGGCACACCGGGGAGCTGTTTTTT,CASSLRVARGHTGELFF
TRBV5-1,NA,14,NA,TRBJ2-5,TGCGCCAGCGGCAACAGGACAAGGGTTGAGACCCAGTACTTC,CASGNRTRVETQYF
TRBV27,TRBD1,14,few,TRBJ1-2,TGTGCCAGTCGGACAGGGAGTGATGGCTATGGCTACACCTTC,CASRTGSDGYGYTF
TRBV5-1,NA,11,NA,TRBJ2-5,TGCGCCAGCAGCTCGGGGGAGACCCAGTACTTC,CASSSGETQYF
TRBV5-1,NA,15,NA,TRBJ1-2,TGCGCCAGCAGCTCTGGGACCGGCGCAGGGCGCGGCTACACCTTC,CASSSGTGAGRGYTF
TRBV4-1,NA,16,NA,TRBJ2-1,TGCGCCAGCAGCCAGTTAGACATGCTCTCCTACAATGAGCAGTTCTTC,CASSQLDMLSYNEQFF
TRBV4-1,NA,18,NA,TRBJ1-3,TGCGCCAGCAGGGTCACTCCCTTTGACCCTCTCGATGGGGACACCATATATTTT,CASRVTPFDPLDGDTIYF
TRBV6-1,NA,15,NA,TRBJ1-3,TGTGCCAGCAGTGAGGTCCCGGTCTCTGGAAACACCATATATTTT,CASSEVPVSGNTIYF
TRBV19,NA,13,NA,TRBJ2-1,TGTGCCAGTAGTATCGGACAGAACAATGAGCAGTTCTTC,CASSIGQNNEQFF
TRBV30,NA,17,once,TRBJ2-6,TGTGCCTGGAGTGCTCTCGGGAGTGCCTCTGGGGCCAACGTCCTGACTTTC,CAWSALGSASGANVLTF
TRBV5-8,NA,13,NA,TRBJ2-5,TGTGCCAGCAGCCTGTGGGGACCAGAGACCCAGTACTTC,CASSLWGPETQYF
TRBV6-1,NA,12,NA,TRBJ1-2,TGTGCCAGCAGCCCTTCTAACTATGGCTACACCTTC,CASSPSNYGYTF
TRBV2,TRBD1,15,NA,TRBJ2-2,TGTGCCAGTAGCCCGGGACAGACGAACACCGGGGAGCTGTTTTTT,CASSPGQTNTGELFF
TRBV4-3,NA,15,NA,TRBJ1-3,TGCGCCAGCAGCCAAACTGCTCTCTCTGGAAACACCATATATTTT,CASSQTALSGNTIYF
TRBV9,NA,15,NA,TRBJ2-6,TGTGCCAGCAGCGTAGTCGGGTCTGGGGCCAACGTCCTGACTTTC,CASSVVGSGANVLTF
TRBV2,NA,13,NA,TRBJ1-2,TGTGCCAGCAGTCAACAGGGCCTCTATGGCTACACCTTC,CASSQQGLYGYTF